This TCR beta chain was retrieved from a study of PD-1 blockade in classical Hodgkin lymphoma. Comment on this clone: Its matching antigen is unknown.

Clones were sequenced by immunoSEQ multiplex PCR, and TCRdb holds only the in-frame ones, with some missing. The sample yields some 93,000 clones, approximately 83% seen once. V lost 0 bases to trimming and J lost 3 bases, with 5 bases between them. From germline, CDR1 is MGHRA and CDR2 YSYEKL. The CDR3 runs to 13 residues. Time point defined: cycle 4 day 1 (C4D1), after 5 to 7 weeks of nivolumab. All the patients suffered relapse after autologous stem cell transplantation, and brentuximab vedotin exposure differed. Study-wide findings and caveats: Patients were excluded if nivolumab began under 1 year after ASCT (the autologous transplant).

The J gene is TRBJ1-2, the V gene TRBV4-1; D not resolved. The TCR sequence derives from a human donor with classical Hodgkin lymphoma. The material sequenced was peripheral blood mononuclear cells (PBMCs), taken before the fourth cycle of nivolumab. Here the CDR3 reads CASSQDTDYGYTF. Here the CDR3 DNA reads TGCGCCAGCAGCCAAGACACGGACTATGGCTACACCTTC.